Detailed here is one T cell receptor (beta chain). Its antigen remains unidentified. Additional DNA sequences in this sample encode the identical CDR3. Unrecorded immune exposures were likely, despite nominal health at sampling. This entry comes from a study of cytomegalovirus exposure and HLA in healthy donors. The study, taken as a whole, reports: The authors judged a highly shared variant cluster likely a sequencing artifact. The classifier reportedly diagnosed cytomegalovirus status with high specificity and sensitivity. Some public TCRs appeared in many individuals, while most sequences were rare.

The CDR3 is 19 amino acids. With V trimmed by 2 bases and J by 4 bases, 17 bases remained unmatched. Germline V lookup: CDR1 SNHLY, CDR2 FYNNEI. Primers for the PCR totalled 60 Vbeta and 13 Jbeta. TCRdb's table, derived via immunoSEQ multiplex PCR, lists solely in-frame clones and lacks some. The sample lists 160,000 or so clones, over 70% occurring once. V is TRBV2 and J is TRBJ2-3, with 8 positions matching TRBD2. The origin of this receptor is a woman in her late teens or twenties in good health and CMV-seronegative. Source material: PBMCs. CDR3 region: CASSERQRGSGVYSDTQYF. The CDR3 DNA follows: TGTGCCAGCAGTGAAAGGCAGCGTGGTAGCGGGGTTTATTCAGATACGCAGTATTTT.